The clone carrying this T cell receptor beta chain was observed a few times. V gave up 0 bases and J gave up 2 bases, with 14 bases separating them. Per germline, CDR1 SGHVS and CDR2 FQNEAQ. The CDR3 is 17 residues long. Original methodology: Estimates of nucleated cell counts were drawn from the amplification of reference gene primers. Data came from immunoSEQ multiplex PCR; TCRdb stores just in-frame clones and leaves some out. D and trimming were read from the DNA, whereas the V and J calls and clone size are those reported in that table. The sample consists of fewer than 100,000 clones, about 88% of them appearing once. This record comes from a study of blood T cell repertoires in COVID-19.

The receptor was derived from a man aged 60 to 75 with acute or convalescent COVID-19. The rearrangement uses TRBV7-8 and TRBJ1-5; a weak D match, TRBD1 (6 bases). The sample consisted of peripheral blood. CDR3: CASSLAGGGLGNQPQHF. The DNA for the CDR3 is TGTGCCAGCAGCTTAGCGGGGGGGGGCTTGGGCAATCAGCCCCAGCATTTT.